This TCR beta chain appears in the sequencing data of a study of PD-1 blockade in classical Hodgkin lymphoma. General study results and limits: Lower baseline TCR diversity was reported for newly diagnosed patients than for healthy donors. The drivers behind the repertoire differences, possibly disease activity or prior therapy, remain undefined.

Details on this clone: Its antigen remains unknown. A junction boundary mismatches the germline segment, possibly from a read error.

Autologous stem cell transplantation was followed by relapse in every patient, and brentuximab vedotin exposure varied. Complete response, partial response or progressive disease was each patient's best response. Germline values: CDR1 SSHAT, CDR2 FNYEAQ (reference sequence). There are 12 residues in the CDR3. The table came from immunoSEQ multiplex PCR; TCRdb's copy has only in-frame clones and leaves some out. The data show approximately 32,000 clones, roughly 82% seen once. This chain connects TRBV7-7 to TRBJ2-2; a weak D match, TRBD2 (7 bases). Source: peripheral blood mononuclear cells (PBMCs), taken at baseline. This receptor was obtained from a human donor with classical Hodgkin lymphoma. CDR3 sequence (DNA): TGTGCTAGCAGCAACAGGGAGGGAGAGCTGTTTTTT. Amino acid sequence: CASSNREGELFF.